This T cell receptor (beta chain) is drawn from a study of metastatic and nonmetastatic thyroid tumors. About the research overall: Repertoires of blood and of tissue (tumor or nodule) from malignant and benign thyroid patients were compared. Study-level points and caveats: In blood and tumor, TCR beta diversity was reportedly significantly higher in malignant thyroid tumors than in benign nodules.

No patient had received any treatment before thyroid surgery. In regard to this clone: The antigen remains undetermined.

The CDR3 extends over 13 amino acids. V was clipped by 0 bases and J by 3 bases, with 8 bases between them. Germline values: CDR1 DFQATT, CDR2 SNEGSKA (reference sequence). Through MiXCR, TCRdb re-clonotyped the PCR reads. The sample yields more than 15,000 clones, around a quarter seen once. The chain recombines TRBV20-1 with TRBJ1-1; D ambiguous. The source is a female donor with papillary thyroid cancer or a benign thyroid nodule (not recorded which). Some clones in this sample may be carry-over from other donors' samples. Source material: blood. DNA for the CDR3: TGCAGTGCTAGAGATCGGAGGGACACTGAAGCTTTCTTT. This translates into CSARDRRDTEAFF.